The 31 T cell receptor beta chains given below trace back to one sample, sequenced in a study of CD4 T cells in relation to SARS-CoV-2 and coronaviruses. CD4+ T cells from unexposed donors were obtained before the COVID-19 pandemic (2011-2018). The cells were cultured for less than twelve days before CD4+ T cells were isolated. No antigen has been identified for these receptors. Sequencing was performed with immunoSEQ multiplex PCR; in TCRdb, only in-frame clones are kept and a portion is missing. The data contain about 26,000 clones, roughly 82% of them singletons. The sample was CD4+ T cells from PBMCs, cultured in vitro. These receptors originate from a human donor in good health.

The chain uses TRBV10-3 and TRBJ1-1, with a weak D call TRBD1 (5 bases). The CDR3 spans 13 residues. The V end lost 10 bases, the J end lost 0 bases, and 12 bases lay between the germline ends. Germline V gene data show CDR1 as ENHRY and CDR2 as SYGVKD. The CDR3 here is CATEQAMNTEAFF. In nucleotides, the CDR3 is TGTGCCACCGAACAGGCGATGAACACTGAAGCTTTCTTT.

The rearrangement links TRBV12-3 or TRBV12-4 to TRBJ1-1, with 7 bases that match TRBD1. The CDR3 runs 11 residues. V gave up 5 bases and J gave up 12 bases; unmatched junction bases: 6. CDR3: CASSGDRATFF. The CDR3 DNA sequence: TGTGCCAGCAGTGGTGACAGGGCGACTTTCTTT.

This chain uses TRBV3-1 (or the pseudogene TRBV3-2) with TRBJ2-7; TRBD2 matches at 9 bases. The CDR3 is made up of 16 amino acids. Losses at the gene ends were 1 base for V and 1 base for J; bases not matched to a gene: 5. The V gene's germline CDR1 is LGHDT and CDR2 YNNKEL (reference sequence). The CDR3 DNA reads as TGTGCCAGCAGCCAAGTTGCTAGCGGGGCGTCCTACGAGCAGTACTTC. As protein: CASSQVASGASYEQYF.

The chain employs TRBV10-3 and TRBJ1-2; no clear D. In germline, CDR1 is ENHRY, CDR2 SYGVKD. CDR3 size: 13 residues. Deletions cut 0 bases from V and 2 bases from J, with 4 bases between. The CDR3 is CAISESVNYGYTF. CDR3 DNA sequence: TGTGCCATCAGTGAGTCCGTGAACTATGGCTACACCTTC.

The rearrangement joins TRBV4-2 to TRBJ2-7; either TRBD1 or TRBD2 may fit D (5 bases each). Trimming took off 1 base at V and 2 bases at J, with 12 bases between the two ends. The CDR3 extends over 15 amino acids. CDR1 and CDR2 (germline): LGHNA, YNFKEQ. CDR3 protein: CASSQGGAPTYEQYF. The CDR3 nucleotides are TGTGCCAGCAGCCAAGGAGGGGCCCCGACCTACGAGCAGTACTTC.

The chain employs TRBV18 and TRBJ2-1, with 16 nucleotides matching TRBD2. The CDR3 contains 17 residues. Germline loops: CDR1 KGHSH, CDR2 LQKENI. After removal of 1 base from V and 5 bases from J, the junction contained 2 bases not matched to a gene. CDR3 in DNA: TGTGCCAGCTCACCACGGGGACTAGCGGGAGGGGACAATGAGCAGTTCTTC. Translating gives CASSPRGLAGGDNEQFF.

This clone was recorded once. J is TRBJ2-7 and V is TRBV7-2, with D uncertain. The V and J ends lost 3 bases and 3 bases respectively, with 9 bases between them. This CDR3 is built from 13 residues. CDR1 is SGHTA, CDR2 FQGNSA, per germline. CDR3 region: CASSFWSNYEQYF. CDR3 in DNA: TGTGCCAGCAGCTTCTGGTCCAACTACGAGCAGTACTTC. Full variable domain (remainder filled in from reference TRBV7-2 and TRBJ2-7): GAGVSQSPSNKVTEKGKDVELRCDPISGHTALYWYRQSLGQGLEFLIYFQGNSAPDKSGLPSDRFSAERTGGSVSTLTIQRTQQEDSAVYLCASSFWSNYEQYFGPGTRLTVT.

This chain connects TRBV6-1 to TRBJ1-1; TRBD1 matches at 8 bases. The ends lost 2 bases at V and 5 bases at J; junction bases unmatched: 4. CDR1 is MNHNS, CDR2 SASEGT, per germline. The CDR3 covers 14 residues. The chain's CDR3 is CASSEHDRGTEAFF. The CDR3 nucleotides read TGTGCCAGCAGTGAACACGACAGGGGAACTGAAGCTTTCTTT.

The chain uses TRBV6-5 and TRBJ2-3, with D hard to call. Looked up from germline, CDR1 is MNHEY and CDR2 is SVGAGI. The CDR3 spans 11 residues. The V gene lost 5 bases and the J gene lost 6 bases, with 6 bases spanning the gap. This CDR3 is CASSLRDTQYF. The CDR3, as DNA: TGTGCCAGCAGTCTACGGGATACGCAGTATTTT.

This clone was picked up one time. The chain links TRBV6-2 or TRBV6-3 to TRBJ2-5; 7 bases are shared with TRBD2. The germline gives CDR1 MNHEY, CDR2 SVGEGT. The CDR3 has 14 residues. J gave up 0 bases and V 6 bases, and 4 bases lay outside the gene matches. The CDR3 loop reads CASSPRGNQETQYF. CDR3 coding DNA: TGTGCCAGCAGCCCGCGGGGGAACCAAGAGACCCAGTACTTC.

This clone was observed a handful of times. This chain's CDR3 is CASSQVGRQGASYGYTF. CDR3 nucleotide sequence: TGTGCCAGCAGCCAAGTAGGGAGACAGGGAGCAAGTTATGGCTACACCTTC. This chain joins TRBV4-2 and TRBJ1-2, with TRBD1 matching 7 bases. CDR1 LGHNA and CDR2 YNFKEQ come from the germline V gene. This CDR3 spans 17 amino acids. The trim removed 1 base at V and 5 bases at J, leaving 13 bases unmatched.

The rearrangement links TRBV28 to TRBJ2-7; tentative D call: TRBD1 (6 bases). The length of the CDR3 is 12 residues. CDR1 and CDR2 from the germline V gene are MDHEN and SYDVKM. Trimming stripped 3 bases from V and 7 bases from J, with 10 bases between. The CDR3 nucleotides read TGTGCCAGCAGTTTGTGGGACAAAGAGCAGTACTTC. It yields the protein CASSLWDKEQYF.

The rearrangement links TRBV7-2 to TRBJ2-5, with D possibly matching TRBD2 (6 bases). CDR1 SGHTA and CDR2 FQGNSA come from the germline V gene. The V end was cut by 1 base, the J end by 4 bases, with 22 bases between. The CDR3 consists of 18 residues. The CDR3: CASSLDGGGGIWGETQYF. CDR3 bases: TGTGCCAGCAGCTTAGATGGGGGAGGCGGTATATGGGGAGAGACCCAGTACTTC.

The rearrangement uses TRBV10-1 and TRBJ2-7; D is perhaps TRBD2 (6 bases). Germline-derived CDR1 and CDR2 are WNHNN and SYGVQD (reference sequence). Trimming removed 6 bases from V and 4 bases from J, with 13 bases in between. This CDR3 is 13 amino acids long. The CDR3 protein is CASSQGGRYEQYF. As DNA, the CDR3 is TGCGCCAGCAGCCAGGGAGGAAGGTACGAGCAGTACTTC.

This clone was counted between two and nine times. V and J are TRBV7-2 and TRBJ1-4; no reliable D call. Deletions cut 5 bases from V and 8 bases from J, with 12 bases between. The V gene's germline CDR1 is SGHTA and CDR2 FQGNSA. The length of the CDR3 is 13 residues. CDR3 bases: TGTGCCAGCAGCAACGTTCTTGGCGAAAAACTGTTTTTT. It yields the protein CASSNVLGEKLFF. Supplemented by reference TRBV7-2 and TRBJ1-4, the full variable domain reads GAGVSQSPSNKVTEKGKDVELRCDPISGHTALYWYRQSLGQGLEFLIYFQGNSAPDKSGLPSDRFSAERTGGSVSTLTIQRTQQEDSAVYLCASSNVLGEKLFFGSGTQLSVL.

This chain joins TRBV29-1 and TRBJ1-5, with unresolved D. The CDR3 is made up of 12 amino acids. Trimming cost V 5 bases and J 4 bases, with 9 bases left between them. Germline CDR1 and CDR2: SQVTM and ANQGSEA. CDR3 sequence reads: CSVRDTNQPQHF. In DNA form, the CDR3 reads TGCAGCGTTCGGGATACAAATCAGCCCCAGCATTTT.

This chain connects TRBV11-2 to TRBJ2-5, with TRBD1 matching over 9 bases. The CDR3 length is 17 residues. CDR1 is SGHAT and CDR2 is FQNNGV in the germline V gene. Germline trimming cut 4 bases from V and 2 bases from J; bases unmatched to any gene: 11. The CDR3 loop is CASSSPWGQGQQETQYF. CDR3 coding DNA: TGTGCCAGCAGCTCACCCTGGGGACAGGGTCAACAAGAGACCCAGTACTTC.

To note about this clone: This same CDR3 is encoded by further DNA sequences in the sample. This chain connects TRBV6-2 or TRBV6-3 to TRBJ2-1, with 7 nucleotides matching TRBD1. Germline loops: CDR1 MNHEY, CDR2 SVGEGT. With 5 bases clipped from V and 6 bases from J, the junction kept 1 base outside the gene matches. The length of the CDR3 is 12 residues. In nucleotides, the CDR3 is TGTGCCAGCAGTAGACAGGGCAATGAGCAGTTCTTC. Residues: CASSRQGNEQFF.

The CDR3 DNA is TGTGCCATCAGAGAGGGGACAGAACAAGAGACCCAGTACTTC. Translated, it gives CAIREGTEQETQYF. The chain recombines TRBV10-3 with TRBJ2-5; 7 bases line up with TRBD1. The V segment lost 6 bases and the J segment 2 bases; nucleotides outside the gene matches: 6. Germline V gene lookup returns CDR1 ENHRY and CDR2 SYGVKD. There are 14 residues in the CDR3.

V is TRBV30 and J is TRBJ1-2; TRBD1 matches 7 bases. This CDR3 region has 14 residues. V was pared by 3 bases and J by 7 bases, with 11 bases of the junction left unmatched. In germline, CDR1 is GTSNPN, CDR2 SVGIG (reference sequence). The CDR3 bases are TGTGCCTGGAGCGAAATGACAGGGAAGGGTGGCTACACCTTC. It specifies CAWSEMTGKGGYTF.

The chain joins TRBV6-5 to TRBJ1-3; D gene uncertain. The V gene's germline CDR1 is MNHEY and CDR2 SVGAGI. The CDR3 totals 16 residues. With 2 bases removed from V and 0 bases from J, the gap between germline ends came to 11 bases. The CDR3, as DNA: TGTGCCAGCAGTTACCGGGCGTCGAGCTCTGGAAACACCATATATTTT. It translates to CASSYRASSSGNTIYF.

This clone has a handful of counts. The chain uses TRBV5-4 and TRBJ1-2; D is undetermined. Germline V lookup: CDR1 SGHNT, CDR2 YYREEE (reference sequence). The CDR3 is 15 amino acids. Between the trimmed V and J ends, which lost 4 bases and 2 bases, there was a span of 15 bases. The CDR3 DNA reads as TGTGCCAGCAGCCCCTCGGGATTTATCAACTATGGCTACACCTTC. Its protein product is CASSPSGFINYGYTF. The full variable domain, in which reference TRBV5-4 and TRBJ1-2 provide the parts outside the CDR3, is ETGVTQSPTHLIKTRGQQVTLRCSSQSGHNTVSWYQQALGQGPQFIFQYYREEENGRGNFPPRFSGLQFPNYSSELNVNALELDDSALYLCASSPSGFINYGYTFGSGTRLTVV.

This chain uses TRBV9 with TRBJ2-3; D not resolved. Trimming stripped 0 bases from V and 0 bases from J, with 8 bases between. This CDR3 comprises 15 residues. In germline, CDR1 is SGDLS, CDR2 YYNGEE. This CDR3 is CASSVVGSSTDTQYF. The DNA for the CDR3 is TGTGCCAGCAGCGTAGTAGGCAGTAGCACAGATACGCAGTATTTT.

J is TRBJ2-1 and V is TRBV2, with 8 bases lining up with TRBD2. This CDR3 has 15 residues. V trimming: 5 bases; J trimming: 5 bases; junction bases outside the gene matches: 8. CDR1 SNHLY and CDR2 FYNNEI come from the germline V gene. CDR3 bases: TGTGCCAGCAGTTCGACGGGGGGGAAACACAATGAGCAGTTCTTC. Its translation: CASSSTGGKHNEQFF.

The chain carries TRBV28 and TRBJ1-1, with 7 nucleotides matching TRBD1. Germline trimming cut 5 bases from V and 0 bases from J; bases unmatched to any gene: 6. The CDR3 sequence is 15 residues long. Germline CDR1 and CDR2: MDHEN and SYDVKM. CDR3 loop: CASSVQGTMNTEAFF. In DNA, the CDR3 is TGTGCCAGCAGTGTACAGGGGACCATGAACACTGAAGCTTTCTTT.

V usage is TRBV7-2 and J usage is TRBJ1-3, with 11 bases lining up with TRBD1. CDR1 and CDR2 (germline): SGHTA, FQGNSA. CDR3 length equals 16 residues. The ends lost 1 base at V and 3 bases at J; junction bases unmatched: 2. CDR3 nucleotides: TGTGCCAGCAGCTTAGTGGGACAGGGGGATGGAAACACCATATATTTT. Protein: CASSLVGQGDGNTIYF.

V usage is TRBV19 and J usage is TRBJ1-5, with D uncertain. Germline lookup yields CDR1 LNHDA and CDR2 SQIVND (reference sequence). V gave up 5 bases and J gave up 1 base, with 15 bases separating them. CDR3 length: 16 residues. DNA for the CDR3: TGTGCCAGTAGTCCCAGGACGGGCGGAAGCAATCAGCCCCAGCATTTT. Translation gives CASSPRTGGSNQPQHF.

CDR3 coding DNA: TGTGCCAGCAGTCCCAACCGAATCACTGAAGCTTTCTTT. It translates to CASSPNRITEAFF. The V gene is TRBV12-3 or TRBV12-4, the J gene TRBJ1-1; D remains ambiguous. V lost 5 bases to trimming and J lost 4 bases, with 11 bases between them. The CDR3 runs 13 residues.

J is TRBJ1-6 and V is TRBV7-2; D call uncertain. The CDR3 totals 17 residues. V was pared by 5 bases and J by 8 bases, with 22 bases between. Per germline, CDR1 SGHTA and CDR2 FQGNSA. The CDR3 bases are TGTGCCAGCAGCCCCTATGTTAGGGCGGGCATTGATTCACCCCTCCACTTT. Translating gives CASSPYVRAGIDSPLHF.

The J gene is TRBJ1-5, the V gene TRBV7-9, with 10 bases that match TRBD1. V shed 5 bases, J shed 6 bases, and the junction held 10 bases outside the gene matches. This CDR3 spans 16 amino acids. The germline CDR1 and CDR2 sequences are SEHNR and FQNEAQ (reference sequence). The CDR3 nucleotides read TGTGCCAGCAGCCTCGGGGGGGGACAGGGGACTCAGCCCCAGCATTTT. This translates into CASSLGGGQGTQPQHF.

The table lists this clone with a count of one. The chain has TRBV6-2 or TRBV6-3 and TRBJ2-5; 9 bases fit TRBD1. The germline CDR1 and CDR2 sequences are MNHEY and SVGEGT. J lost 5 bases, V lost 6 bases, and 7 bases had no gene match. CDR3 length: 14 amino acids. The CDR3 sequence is CASSPGQGGETQYF. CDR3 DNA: TGTGCCAGCAGCCCGGGACAGGGTGGCGAGACCCAGTACTTC.